This T cell receptor beta chain was recorded in a study of T cells in Graves' hyperthyroidism and ophthalmopathy. This clonotype was seen only a few times. Its antigen is not identified. From RNA transcripts, TCR beta CDR3 regions were amplified. The TCR CDR3 was amplified in a first-round RT-PCR using the HTBI primer set. TCRdb recomputed calls from the multiplex PCR reads with MiXCR, one row per CDR3 protein. The sample yields approximately 330,000 distinct CDR3 sequences, around 13% seen once. The V and J ends lost 3 bases and 2 bases, in that order; junction bases with no gene match: 5. From germline, CDR1 is SQVTM and CDR2 ANQGSEA. This CDR3 has 14 amino acids. Whole-study results and caveats: Ophthalmopathy was identified by the model a median about seven months ahead of onset.

PBMCs were sourced from less than 13 ml fresh peripheral blood. The sequencing sample was made of blood. The chain is built from TRBV29-1 and TRBJ2-3, with 7 bases identical to TRBD1. The source is a woman aged 40 to 50 with Graves' ophthalmopathy. CDR3 bases: TGCAGCGTTGAGGGGGACAGTTACACAGATACGCAGTATTTT. This translates into CSVEGDSYTDTQYF.